These T cell receptor beta chains were read from a single sample in a study of shared clonotypes between healthy human individuals. Clones were sequenced by immunoSEQ multiplex PCR, and TCRdb holds only the in-frame ones, with some missing. The table has around 2.1 million clones, roughly 91% seen once. Source material: naive CD8+ T cells from PBMCs. Source of these receptors: a man in his late teens or twenties in good health. Some clones in this sample may be carry-over from other donors' samples. Each CDR3 is given with its conserved first and last residue. D genes are given only for firm matches. Rows may omit the clone size; those that give it use once, few, many or a size class.

d_gene,abundance,v_gene,j_gene,len,CDR3aa,CDR3nt
-,-,TRBV27,TRBJ2-2,16,CASSSTLGGRAGELFF,TGTGCCAGCAGTTCAACCTTAGGGGGGCGCGCCGGGGAGCTGTTTTTT
TRBD2,-,TRBV9,TRBJ2-3,19,CASSVAGLAGGPHTDTQYF,TGTGCCAGCAGCGTAGCCGGGCTAGCGGGAGGGCCTCACACAGATACGCAGTATTTT
-,once,TRBV30,TRBJ2-7,13,CAWSRAGEDEQYF,TGTGCCTGGAGCCGGGCAGGCGAAGACGAGCAGTACTTC
-,-,TRBV7-9,TRBJ2-2,15,CASSLGGPPSGELFF,TGTGCCAGCAGCTTAGGGGGTCCTCCCAGCGGGGAGCTGTTTTTT
-,-,TRBV27,TRBJ2-7,15,CASSAQGGGSYEQYF,TGTGCCAGCAGCGCCCAGGGCGGTGGCTCCTACGAGCAGTACTTC
-,-,TRBV30,TRBJ1-1,14,CAYTPGHRNTEAFF,TGTGCCTACACCCCGGGACACCGGAACACTGAAGCTTTCTTT
TRBD1,-,TRBV11-2,TRBJ1-4,17,CASSSTFSGTGFEKLFF,TGTGCCAGCAGCTCTACGTTCTCCGGGACAGGGTTTGAAAAACTGTTTTTT
TRBD2,once,TRBV10-3,TRBJ2-2,14,CATLAGMNTGELFF,TGTGCCACACTAGCGGGGATGAACACCGGGGAGCTGTTTTTT
-,-,TRBV7-8,TRBJ1-2,12,CASSLLDVGYTF,TGTGCCAGCAGCTTACTGGACGTTGGCTACACCTTC
-,-,TRBV29-1,TRBJ2-7,14,CSVVGTTTHYEQYF,TGCAGCGTCGTCGGGACAACAACCCACTACGAGCAGTACTTC
TRBD1,-,TRBV7-9,TRBJ2-5,14,CASSLTGIQETQYF,TGTGCCAGCAGCTTGACAGGGATCCAAGAGACCCAGTACTTC
TRBD1,-,TRBV19,TRBJ1-1,15,CASSDRQGAYTEAFF,TGTGCCAGTAGTGACAGACAGGGGGCGTACACTGAAGCTTTCTTT
TRBD2,-,TRBV13,TRBJ2-3,15,CASPNGRADTDTQYF,TGTGCCAGCCCTAACGGGAGGGCAGACACAGATACGCAGTATTTT
TRBD2,once,TRBV5-4,TRBJ2-7,16,CASSSDPRDYTLGQYF,TGTGCCAGCAGCTCCGACCCCCGGGACTATACCCTGGGGCAGTACTTC
TRBD1,-,TRBV4-3,TRBJ1-4,15,CASSQGTGVNEKLFF,TGCGCCAGCAGCCAGGGGACAGGGGTAAATGAAAAACTGTTTTTT
TRBD2,-,TRBV9,TRBJ2-5,14,CASSDSGRQETQYF,TGTGCCAGCAGCGATAGCGGGCGCCAAGAGACCCAGTACTTC
-,-,TRBV29-1,TRBJ1-3,12,CSARSSGNTIYF,TGCAGCGCCAGAAGCTCTGGAAACACCATATATTTT
-,-,TRBV27,TRBJ1-1,12,CASSFLGTEAFF,TGTGCCAGCAGTTTTCTGGGAACTGAAGCTTTCTTT
-,-,TRBV27,TRBJ2-3,14,CASRLGTGTDTQYF,TGTGCCAGCAGGTTAGGTACAGGCACAGATACGCAGTATTTT
TRBD1,-,TRBV19,TRBJ1-5,15,CASTTGQGGNQPQHF,TGTGCCAGTACTACGGGACAGGGCGGCAATCAGCCCCAGCATTTT
-,-,TRBV10-3,TRBJ2-3,13,CAISPKVPDTQYF,TGTGCCATCAGCCCCAAGGTTCCAGATACGCAGTATTTT
TRBD2,-,TRBV28,TRBJ2-3,16,CASSPPTSGGQDTQYF,TGTGCCAGCAGTCCTCCGACTAGCGGGGGTCAGGATACGCAGTATTTT